The 30 T cell receptor beta chains presented below share a single source sample, sequenced in a study of Graves' ophthalmopathy and Graves' hyperthyroidism. Amplification targeted the TCR beta CDR3 regions, with RNA transcripts as the source material. The workflow started with a first-round RT-PCR run with HTBI primers and then moved on to a second-round multiplex PCR. One entry per CDR3 protein results from TCRdb running MiXCR on the multiplex PCR reads. The sample consists of around 1.1 million distinct CDR3 sequences, 35% to 40% of them appearing once. Input material: peripheral blood or thyroid tissue (not recorded which). Source of these receptors: an adult man with Graves' hyperthyroidism.

This CDR3 reads CASSFGGIGSGNTIYF. The CDR3 DNA is TGTGCCAGCAGCTTCGGGGGCATAGGGTCTGGAAACACCATATATTTT. The chain uses TRBV7-2 and TRBJ1-3, with TRBD1 as a possible D gene (6 bases). Germline lookup yields CDR1 SGHTA and CDR2 FQGNSA. The V end lost 3 bases, the J end lost 1 base, and 13 bases lay between the germline ends. This CDR3 is 16 amino acids long. Together with reference TRBV7-2 and TRBJ1-3, the CDR3 gives the full variable domain: GAGVSQSPSNKVTEKGKDVELRCDPISGHTALYWYRQSLGQGLEFLIYFQGNSAPDKSGLPSDRFSAERTGGSVSTLTIQRTQQEDSAVYLCASSFGGIGSGNTIYFGEGSWLTVV.

This clonotype was counted ten times or more. This chain connects TRBV12-3 or TRBV12-4 to TRBJ1-5, with D perhaps TRBD1 (5 bases). The CDR3 has 15 amino acids. Trimming cost V 3 bases and J 6 bases, with 15 bases left between them. CDR3 nucleotides: TGTGCCAGCAGTTTTAGAGGAGGGGAAGTTCAGCCCCAGCATTTT. Translation: CASSFRGGEVQPQHF.

The chain employs TRBV5-1 and TRBJ1-2; D is unclear. V was clipped by 0 bases and J by 8 bases, with 8 bases between them. The germline V gene encodes CDR1 SGHRS and CDR2 YFSETQ. The CDR3 runs to 12 residues. The CDR3 coding sequence is TGCGCCAGCAGCTTGGATTCCTCGGGCTACACCTTC. It codes for CASSLDSSGYTF.

A word on this clonotype: This may arise from a read error, as a much more abundant clone is one base away. The chain carries TRBV29-1 and TRBJ2-7; 7 bases line up with TRBD1. Germline V gene lookup returns CDR1 SQVTM and CDR2 ANQGSEA. The CDR3 totals 13 residues. The CDR3, as DNA: TGCAGCGTCGAAAAACAGGGGATCTACGGGCAGTACTTC. It is translated as CSVEKQGIYGQYF.

This clonotype occurred many times. The chain uses TRBV2 and TRBJ1-4; D is undetermined. V shed 5 bases and J shed 0 bases, with 7 bases lying between them. This CDR3 is 14 amino acids long. CDR1 is SNHLY and CDR2 is FYNNEI in the germline V gene. CDR3 protein: CASSLRATNEKLFF. For the CDR3, the DNA is TGTGCCAGCAGTTTGCGAGCAACTAATGAAAAACTGTTTTTT. Together with reference TRBV2 and TRBJ1-4, the CDR3 gives the full variable domain: EPEVTQTPSHQVTQMGQEVILRCVPISNHLYFYWYRQILGQKVEFLVSFYNNEISEKSEIFDDQFSVERPDGSNFTLKIRSTKLEDSAMYFCASSLRATNEKLFFGSGTQLSVL.

The chain has TRBV6-5 and TRBJ1-5; D may be TRBD1 (6 bases). Trimming removed 3 bases at V and 4 bases at J, with 10 bases between. Germline lookup yields CDR1 MNHEY and CDR2 SVGAGI. The CDR3 is 14 residues long. CDR3 sequence reads: CASSYGQKNQPQHF. In DNA, the CDR3 is TGTGCCAGCAGTTATGGACAGAAAAATCAGCCCCAGCATTTT.

This clonotype was counted a few times. The gene calls are TRBV6-2 or TRBV6-3 and TRBJ1-2, with TRBD1 as a possible D gene (6 bases). The germline V gene encodes CDR1 MNHEY and CDR2 SVGEGT. The CDR3 covers 13 residues. Trimming removed 4 bases from V and 8 bases from J, with 14 bases in between. In DNA, the CDR3 is TGTGCCAGCAGTTCTCCAGGGGTTGACGGCTACACCTTC. This translates into CASSSPGVDGYTF.

This clonotype was detected many times. The chain combines TRBV19 with TRBJ1-5, with D hard to call. Trimming left V 5 bases short and J 0 bases short, with 14 bases between. The CDR3 consists of 16 residues. Looked up from germline, CDR1 is LNHDA and CDR2 is SQIVND (reference sequence). The CDR3 sequence: CASSPPRAASNQPQHF. The DNA for the CDR3 is TGTGCCAGTAGTCCACCGCGGGCCGCTAGCAATCAGCCCCAGCATTTT. Full variable domain (outside the CDR3, taken from reference TRBV19 and TRBJ1-5): DGGITQSPKYLFRKEGQNVTLSCEQNLNHDAMYWYRQDPGQGLRLIYYSQIVNDFQKGDIAEGYSVSREKKESFPLTVTSAQKNPTAFYLCASSPPRAASNQPQHFGDGTRLSIL.

This clonotype was seen ten or more times. V gene TRBV12-3 or TRBV12-4 combines with J gene TRBJ1-1, with D perhaps TRBD1 (5 bases). V was pared by 6 bases and J by 0 bases, with 11 bases between. The CDR3 extends over 14 amino acids. CDR3 loop: CASRGEFLNTEAFF. As DNA, the CDR3 is TGTGCCAGCAGGGGGGAGTTTCTGAACACTGAAGCTTTCTTT.

The V and J genes are TRBV10-3 and TRBJ1-2, with a tentative D call TRBD1 (6 bases). Trimming cost V 5 bases and J 3 bases, with 13 bases left between them. CDR3 length equals 14 residues. The germline V gene encodes CDR1 ENHRY and CDR2 SYGVKD. CDR3 sequence: CAISPGATDYGYTF. The CDR3 DNA follows: TGTGCCATCAGTCCAGGGGCTACCGACTATGGCTACACCTTC.

The V gene is TRBV29-1, the J gene TRBJ1-1, with D uncertain. The length of the CDR3 is 12 residues. Trimming stripped 5 bases from V and 4 bases from J, with 11 bases between. Germline CDR1 and CDR2: SQVTM and ANQGSEA. This chain's CDR3 is CSVRREATEAFF. Here the CDR3 DNA reads TGCAGCGTTAGGAGGGAGGCCACTGAAGCTTTCTTT.

This chain links TRBV19 with TRBJ1-6; D is ambiguous. V lost 2 bases to trimming and J lost 14 bases, with 4 bases between them. Germline V gene data show CDR1 as LNHDA and CDR2 as SQIVND (reference sequence). The length of the CDR3 is 10 residues. The CDR3 reads CASSITALHF. The CDR3 DNA sequence: TGTGCCAGTAGTATAACAGCCCTCCACTTT. Complete variable domain (other parts from reference TRBV19 and TRBJ1-6): DGGITQSPKYLFRKEGQNVTLSCEQNLNHDAMYWYRQDPGQGLRLIYYSQIVNDFQKGDIAEGYSVSREKKESFPLTVTSAQKNPTAFYLCASSITALHFGNGTRLTVT.

J is TRBJ1-3 and V is TRBV6-5; possible D gene TRBD1, 5 bases. This CDR3 has 15 amino acids. Germline values: CDR1 MNHEY, CDR2 SVGAGI. V was shortened by 2 bases and J by 7 bases, with 15 bases between the two germline ends. The CDR3 protein is CASSYGGDPWNTIYF. CDR3 nucleotide sequence: TGTGCCAGCAGTTACGGTGGGGACCCCTGGAACACCATATATTTT.

This clonotype was counted many times. The V gene is TRBV9, the J gene TRBJ1-2; tentatively, D is TRBD1 (6 bases). Germline values: CDR1 SGDLS, CDR2 YYNGEE. Trimming left V 5 bases short and J 8 bases short, with 13 bases between. CDR3 length: 12 residues. For the CDR3, the DNA is TGTGCCAGCAGTCCGACAGGTGACGGCTACACCTTC. Translated, it gives CASSPTGDGYTF.

The chain carries TRBV25-1 and TRBJ1-5; the match to TRBD1 covers 8 bases. The CDR3 contains 14 residues. The V segment lost 6 bases and the J segment 6 bases; nucleotides outside the gene matches: 7. CDR1 is MGHDK and CDR2 is SYGVNS in the germline V gene. Here the CDR3 DNA reads TGTGCCAGCAGACTGACAGGGGCTAGTCAGCCCCAGCATTTT. It yields the protein CASRLTGASQPQHF.

The chain recombines TRBV11-2 with TRBJ1-3, with a tentative D call TRBD1 (6 bases). Per the germline V gene, CDR1 is SGHAT and CDR2 is FQNNGV. Trimming stripped 5 bases from V and 4 bases from J, with 15 bases between. The CDR3 is 15 residues long. CDR3 nucleotide sequence: TGTGCCAGCAGCCCCGGGACAAGGGTCGGAAACACCATATATTTT. Translation: CASSPGTRVGNTIYF.

The table lists this clonotype with a few counts. The chain employs TRBV6-5 and TRBJ2-7, with D uncertain. There are 13 residues in the CDR3. The V gene lost 0 bases and the J gene lost 3 bases, with 6 bases spanning the gap. Germline loops: CDR1 MNHEY, CDR2 SVGAGI. CDR3 sequence reads: CASSYSWVYEQYF. The CDR3 DNA reads as TGTGCCAGCAGTTACTCGTGGGTCTACGAGCAGTACTTC.

This clonotype showed up many times. The rearrangement joins TRBV5-4 to TRBJ2-5; D possibly matches TRBD1 or TRBD2 (6 bases each). The CDR3 contains 13 residues. Germline V lookup: CDR1 SGHNT, CDR2 YYREEE (reference sequence). The V end lost 4 bases, the J end lost 5 bases, and 12 bases lay between the germline ends. The CDR3 DNA sequence: TGTGCCAGCAGCGGAGGGGGGCAGGAGACCCAGTACTTC. It encodes CASSGGGQETQYF. The variable domain in full, completed from reference TRBV5-4 and TRBJ2-5, reads ETGVTQSPTHLIKTRGQQVTLRCSSQSGHNTVSWYQQALGQGPQFIFQYYREEENGRGNFPPRFSGLQFPNYSSELNVNALELDDSALYLCASSGGGQETQYFGPGTRLLVL.

The chain couples TRBV2 to TRBJ1-1, with TRBD1 as a possible D gene (5 bases). Trimming stripped 7 bases from V and 1 base from J, with 10 bases between. The CDR3 loop spans 13 amino acids. Germline CDR1 is SNHLY and CDR2 is FYNNEI. The CDR3 reads CASTLRGNTEAFF. The CDR3 nucleotides are TGTGCCAGCACCCTGAGGGGGAACACTGAAGCTTTCTTT.

The sample holds many counts of this clonotype. The chain employs TRBV10-2 and TRBJ1-5; D is perhaps TRBD1 (5 bases). The CDR3 runs 13 residues. V shed 8 bases and J shed 7 bases, with 15 bases lying between them. Germline loops: CDR1 WSHSY, CDR2 SAAADI. In DNA, the CDR3 is TGCGCCAGCTCCACGGGGGTGGTCCAGCCCCAGCATTTT. Translating gives CASSTGVVQPQHF.

This clonotype occurred a few times. The CDR3 protein is CASSQDHGASEKLFF. Here the CDR3 DNA reads TGCGCCAGCAGCCAAGATCACGGGGCGAGTGAAAAACTGTTTTTT. The chain links TRBV4-3 to TRBJ1-4, with a tentative D call TRBD1 (5 bases). Germline loops: CDR1 LGHNA, CDR2 YSLEER. The CDR3 totals 15 residues. V shed 0 bases and J shed 7 bases, with 12 bases lying between them.

In regard to this clonotype: It may be a read error: a sequence one base away is much more abundant. The rearrangement joins TRBV7-9 to TRBJ2-7; D uncertain. V was clipped by 5 bases and J by 4 bases, with 15 bases between them. This CDR3 region has 14 residues. Germline CDR1 and CDR2: SEHNR and FQNEAQ (reference sequence). This chain's CDR3 is CASSPNPNQYEQYF. The CDR3 DNA reads as TGTGCCAGCAGCCCAAACCCGAACCAATACGAGCAGTACTTC.

There are many counts of this clonotype. The genes are TRBV19 and TRBJ1-2; no clear D. The CDR3 is 12 residues long. The germline V and J ends were trimmed by 7 bases and 1 base, with 7 bases remaining between them. Germline V gene data show CDR1 as LNHDA and CDR2 as SQIVND (reference sequence). CDR3 amino acids: CASTTINYGYTF. DNA for the CDR3: TGTGCCAGTACGACAATTAACTATGGCTACACCTTC.

This clonotype was counted only a few times. J is TRBJ1-3 and V is TRBV5-8; D is unresolved. This CDR3 has 16 residues. V lost 4 bases to trimming and J lost 0 bases, with 14 bases between them. Germline V gene data show CDR1 as SGHTS and CDR2 as YDEGEE. CDR3 coding DNA: TGTGCCAGCAGCAGAAAAGAATTAAACTCTGGAAACACCATATATTTT. Amino acids: CASSRKELNSGNTIYF.

This chain connects TRBV20-1 to TRBJ2-5, with TRBD2 as a possible D gene (6 bases). V lost 1 base and J 2 bases, leaving 14 bases between the germline ends. This CDR3 has 15 amino acids. Germline V CDR1 and CDR2: DFQATT, SNEGSKA (reference sequence). The CDR3 DNA follows: TGCAGTGCTAGAGCGTCGGGGGTTATACAAGAGACCCAGTACTTC. Translation: CSARASGVIQETQYF.

This clonotype was seen many times. The gene calls are TRBV11-2 and TRBJ1-4, with D possibly matching TRBD1 (6 bases). V shed 5 bases and J shed 8 bases, with 18 bases lying between them. This CDR3 has 15 amino acids. Germline CDR1 SGHAT, CDR2 FQNNGV. CDR3 DNA: TGTGCCAGCAGCGCCCCAGGCAGGGGCAGGGAAAAACTGTTTTTT. Translated, it gives CASSAPGRGREKLFF.

Points on this clonotype: Possible read error: a much larger clone is one base away. The final CDR3 position lacks the conserved phenylalanine or tryptophan, pointing to a likely read error. CDR3 in amino acids: CASSWNPGHNYEQYL. The CDR3 DNA reads TGCGCCAGCAGTTGGAACCCGGGCCACAACTACGAGCAGTACCTC. This rearrangement joins TRBV5-1 to TRBJ2-7, with no clear D. The CDR3 spans 15 residues. Trimming stripped 5 bases from V and 3 bases from J, with 18 bases between. CDR1 and CDR2 (germline): SGHRS, YFSETQ.

There are many counts of this clonotype. The chain recombines TRBV7-2 with TRBJ2-5; TRBD2 is a possible D gene (6 bases). The CDR3 has 12 residues. The germline V and J ends were trimmed by 2 bases and 7 bases, with 8 bases remaining between them. Germline CDR1 and CDR2: SGHTA and FQGNSA. The CDR3 loop is CASSLKAGTQYF. CDR3 DNA: TGTGCCAGCAGCTTAAAAGCGGGGACCCAGTACTTC.

The CDR3 nucleotides read TGTGCCAGCAGTCCGCGACGCTGGGGGGTCTGGGGAAACACCATATATTTT. Amino acids: CASSPRRWGVWGNTIYF. The rearrangement uses TRBV12-3 or TRBV12-4 and TRBJ1-3; D is perhaps TRBD1 (5 bases). V shed 5 bases and J shed 4 bases, with 21 bases lying between them. The length of the CDR3 is 17 residues.

This clonotype was seen repeatedly, ten times or more. The rearrangement links TRBV11-2 to TRBJ2-5; 13 bases are shared with TRBD2. V was pared by 5 bases and J by 1 base, with 4 bases of the junction left unmatched. The germline CDR1 and CDR2 sequences are SGHAT and FQNNGV. This CDR3 comprises 16 residues. The CDR3 loop is CASSPGLAGIQETQYF. In nucleotides, the CDR3 is TGTGCCAGCAGCCCGGGACTAGCGGGAATCCAAGAGACCCAGTACTTC.